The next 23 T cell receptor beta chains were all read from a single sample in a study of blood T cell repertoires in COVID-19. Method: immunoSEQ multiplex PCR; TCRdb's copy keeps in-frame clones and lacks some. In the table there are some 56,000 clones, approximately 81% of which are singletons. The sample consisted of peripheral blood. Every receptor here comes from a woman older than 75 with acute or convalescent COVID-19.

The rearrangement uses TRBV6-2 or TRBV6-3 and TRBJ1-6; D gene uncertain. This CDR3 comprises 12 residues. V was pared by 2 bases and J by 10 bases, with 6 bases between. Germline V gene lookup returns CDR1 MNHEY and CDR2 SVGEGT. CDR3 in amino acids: CASSYERSPLHF. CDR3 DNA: TGTGCCAGCAGTTACGAGAGGTCACCCCTCCACTTT.

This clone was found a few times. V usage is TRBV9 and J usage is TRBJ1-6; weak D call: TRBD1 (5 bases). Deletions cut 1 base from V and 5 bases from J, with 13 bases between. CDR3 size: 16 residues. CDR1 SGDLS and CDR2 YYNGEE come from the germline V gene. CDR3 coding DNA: TGTGCCAGCAGCGTATCCTCGGGGGGACATAATTCACCCCTCCACTTT. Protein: CASSVSSGGHNSPLHF. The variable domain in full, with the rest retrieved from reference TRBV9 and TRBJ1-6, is DSGVTQTPKHLITATGQRVTLRCSPRSGDLSVYWYQQSLDQGLQFLIQYYNGEERAKGNILERFSAQQFPDLHSELNLSSLELGDSALYFCASSVSSGGHNSPLHFGNGTRLTVT.

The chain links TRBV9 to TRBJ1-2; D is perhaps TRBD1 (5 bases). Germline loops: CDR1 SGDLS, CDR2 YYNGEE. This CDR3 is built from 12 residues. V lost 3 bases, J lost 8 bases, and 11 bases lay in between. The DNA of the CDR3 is TGTGCCAGCAGCGAAGGGGCTAAAGGCTACACCTTC. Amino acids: CASSEGAKGYTF. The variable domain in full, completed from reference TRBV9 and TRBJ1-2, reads DSGVTQTPKHLITATGQRVTLRCSPRSGDLSVYWYQQSLDQGLQFLIQYYNGEERAKGNILERFSAQQFPDLHSELNLSSLELGDSALYFCASSEGAKGYTFGSGTRLTVV.

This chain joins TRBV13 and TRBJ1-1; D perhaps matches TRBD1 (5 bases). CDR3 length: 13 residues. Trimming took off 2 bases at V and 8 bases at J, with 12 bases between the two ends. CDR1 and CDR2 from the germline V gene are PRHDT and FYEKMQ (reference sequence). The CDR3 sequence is CASSLSTPGEAFF. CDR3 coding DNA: TGTGCCAGCAGCTTATCTACCCCAGGGGAAGCTTTCTTT.

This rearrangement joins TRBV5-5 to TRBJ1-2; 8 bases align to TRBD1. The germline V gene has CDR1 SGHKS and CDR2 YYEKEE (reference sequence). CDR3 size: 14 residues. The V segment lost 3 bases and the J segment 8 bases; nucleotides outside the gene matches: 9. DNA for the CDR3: TGTGCCAGCAGCTCACCGACAGGGGTGGGGGGCTACACCTTC. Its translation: CASSSPTGVGGYTF.

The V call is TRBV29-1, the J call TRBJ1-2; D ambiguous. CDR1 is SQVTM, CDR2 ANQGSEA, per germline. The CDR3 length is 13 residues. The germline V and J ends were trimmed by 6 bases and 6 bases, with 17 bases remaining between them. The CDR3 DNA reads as TGCAGCGTCCGAGGTGAGGTATGGGATGGCTACACCTTC. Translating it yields CSVRGEVWDGYTF.

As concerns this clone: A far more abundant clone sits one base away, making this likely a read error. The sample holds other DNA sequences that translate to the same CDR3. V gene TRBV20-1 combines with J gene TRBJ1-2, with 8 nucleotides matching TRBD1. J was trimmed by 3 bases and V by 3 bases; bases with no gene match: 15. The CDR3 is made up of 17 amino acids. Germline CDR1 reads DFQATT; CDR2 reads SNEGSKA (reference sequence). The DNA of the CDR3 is TGCAGTGCTAGTGATGTGGTCAGGGGGCGTATTGACTATGGCTACACCTTC. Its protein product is CSASDVVRGRIDYGYTF.

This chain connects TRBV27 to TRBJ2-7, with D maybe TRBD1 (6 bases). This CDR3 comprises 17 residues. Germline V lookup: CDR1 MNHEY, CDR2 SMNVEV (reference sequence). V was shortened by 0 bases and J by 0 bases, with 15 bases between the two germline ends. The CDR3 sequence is CASSLSGQTKSSYEQYF. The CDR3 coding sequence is TGTGCCAGCAGTTTATCTGGACAGACAAAGAGCTCCTACGAGCAGTACTTC.

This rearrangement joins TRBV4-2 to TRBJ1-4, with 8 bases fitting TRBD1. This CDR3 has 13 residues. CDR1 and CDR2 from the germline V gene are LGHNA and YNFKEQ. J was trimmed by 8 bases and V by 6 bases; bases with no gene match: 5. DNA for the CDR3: TGTGCCAGCAGGACAGGGGTTTACGAAAAACTGTTTTTT. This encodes CASRTGVYEKLFF.

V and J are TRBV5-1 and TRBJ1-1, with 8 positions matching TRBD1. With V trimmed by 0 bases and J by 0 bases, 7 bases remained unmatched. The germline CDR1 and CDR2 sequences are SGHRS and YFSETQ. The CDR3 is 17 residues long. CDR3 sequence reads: CASSLEGTGIMNTEAFF. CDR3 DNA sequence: TGCGCCAGCAGCTTGGAGGGGACAGGTATTATGAACACTGAAGCTTTCTTT.

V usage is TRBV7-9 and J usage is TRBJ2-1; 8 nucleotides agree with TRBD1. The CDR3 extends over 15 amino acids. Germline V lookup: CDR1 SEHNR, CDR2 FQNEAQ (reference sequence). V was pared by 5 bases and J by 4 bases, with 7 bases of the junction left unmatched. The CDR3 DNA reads TGTGCCAGCAGCCCTGGGACAGGTGGTTACAATGAGCAGTTCTTC. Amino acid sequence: CASSPGTGGYNEQFF.

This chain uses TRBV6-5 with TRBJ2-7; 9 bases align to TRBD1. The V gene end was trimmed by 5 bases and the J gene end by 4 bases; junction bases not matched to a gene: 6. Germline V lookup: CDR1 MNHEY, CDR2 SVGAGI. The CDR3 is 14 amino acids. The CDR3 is CASSPGTGWYEQYF. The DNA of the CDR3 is TGTGCCAGCAGTCCCGGGACAGGGTGGTACGAGCAGTACTTC.

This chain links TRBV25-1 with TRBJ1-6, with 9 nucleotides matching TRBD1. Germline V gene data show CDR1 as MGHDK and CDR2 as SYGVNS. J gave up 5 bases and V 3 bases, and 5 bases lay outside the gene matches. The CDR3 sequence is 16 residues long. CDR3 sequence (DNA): TGTGCCAGCAGTGACCCAGGACAGGGGCATAATTCACCCCTCCACTTT. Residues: CASSDPGQGHNSPLHF.

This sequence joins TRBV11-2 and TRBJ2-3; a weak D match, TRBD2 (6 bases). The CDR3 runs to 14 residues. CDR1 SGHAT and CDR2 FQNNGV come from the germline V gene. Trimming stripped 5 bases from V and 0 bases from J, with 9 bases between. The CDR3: CASSGGISTDTQYF. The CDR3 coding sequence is TGTGCCAGCAGCGGGGGGATTAGCACAGATACGCAGTATTTT.

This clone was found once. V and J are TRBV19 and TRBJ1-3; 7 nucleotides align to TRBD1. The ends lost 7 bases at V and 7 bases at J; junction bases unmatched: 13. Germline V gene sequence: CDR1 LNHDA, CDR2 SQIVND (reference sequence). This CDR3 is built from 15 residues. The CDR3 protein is CASTPRGTPDNTIYF. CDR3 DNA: TGTGCCAGTACCCCCAGGGGGACACCTGATAACACCATATATTTT.

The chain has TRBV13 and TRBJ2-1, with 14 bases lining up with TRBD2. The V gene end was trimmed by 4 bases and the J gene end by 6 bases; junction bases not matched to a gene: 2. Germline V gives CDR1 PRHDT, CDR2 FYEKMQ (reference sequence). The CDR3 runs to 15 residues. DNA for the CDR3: TGTGCCAGCAGCTCCGGACTAGCGGGGGGCAATGAGCAGTTCTTC. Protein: CASSSGLAGGNEQFF.

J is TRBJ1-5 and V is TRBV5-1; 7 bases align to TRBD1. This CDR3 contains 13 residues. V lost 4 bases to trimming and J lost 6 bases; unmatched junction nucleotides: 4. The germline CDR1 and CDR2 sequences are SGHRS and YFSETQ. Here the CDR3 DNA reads TGCGCCAGCAGCCCCAACAGGGGTCAGCCCCAGCATTTT. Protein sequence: CASSPNRGQPQHF. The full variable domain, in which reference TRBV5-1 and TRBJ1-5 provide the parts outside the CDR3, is KAGVTQTPRYLIKTRGQQVTLSCSPISGHRSVSWYQQTPGQGLQFLFEYFSETQRNKGNFPGRFSGRQFSNSRSEMNVSTLELGDSALYLCASSPNRGQPQHFGDGTRLSIL.

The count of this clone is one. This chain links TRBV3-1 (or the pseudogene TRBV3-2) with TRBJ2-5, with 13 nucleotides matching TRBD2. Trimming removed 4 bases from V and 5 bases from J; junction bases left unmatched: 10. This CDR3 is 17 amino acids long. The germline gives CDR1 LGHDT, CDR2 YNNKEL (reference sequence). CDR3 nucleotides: TGTGCCAGCAGCCTTCCTGGACTAGCGGGGGATCTGGAGACCCAGTACTTC. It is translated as CASSLPGLAGDLETQYF.

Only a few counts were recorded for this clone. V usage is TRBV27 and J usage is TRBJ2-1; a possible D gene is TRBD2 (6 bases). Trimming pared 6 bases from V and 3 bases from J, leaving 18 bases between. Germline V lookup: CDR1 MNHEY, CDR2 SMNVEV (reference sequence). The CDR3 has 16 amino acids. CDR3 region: CASSPPSGLHYNEQFF. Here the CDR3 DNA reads TGTGCCAGCAGCCCCCCGTCGGGACTCCACTACAATGAGCAGTTCTTC.

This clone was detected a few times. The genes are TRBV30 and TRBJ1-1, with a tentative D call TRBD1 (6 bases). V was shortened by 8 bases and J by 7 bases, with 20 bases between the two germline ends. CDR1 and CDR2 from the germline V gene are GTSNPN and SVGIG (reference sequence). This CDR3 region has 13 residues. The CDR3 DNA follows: TGTGCCAGCAACCCCACAGGGTGGAATGAAGCTTTCTTT. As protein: CASNPTGWNEAFF.

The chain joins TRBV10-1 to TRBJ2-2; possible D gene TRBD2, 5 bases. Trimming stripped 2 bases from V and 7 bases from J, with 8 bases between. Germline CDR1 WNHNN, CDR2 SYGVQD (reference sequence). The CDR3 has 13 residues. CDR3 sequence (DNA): TGCGCCAGCAGTGAGCGGGGTGACGGGGAGCTGTTTTTT. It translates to CASSERGDGELFF.

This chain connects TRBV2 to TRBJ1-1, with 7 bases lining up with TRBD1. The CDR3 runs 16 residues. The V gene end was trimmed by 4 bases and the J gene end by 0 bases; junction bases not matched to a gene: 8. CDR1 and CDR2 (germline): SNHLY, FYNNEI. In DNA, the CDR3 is TGTGCCAGCAGTGTCCAACAGGGGATCATGAACACTGAAGCTTTCTTT. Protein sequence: CASSVQQGIMNTEAFF. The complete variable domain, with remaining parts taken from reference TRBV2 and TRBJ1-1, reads EPEVTQTPSHQVTQMGQEVILRCVPISNHLYFYWYRQILGQKVEFLVSFYNNEISEKSEIFDDQFSVERPDGSNFTLKIRSTKLEDSAMYFCASSVQQGIMNTEAFFGQGTRLTVV.

The CDR3 region has the DNA TGTGCCAGTAGTATGCAGGGCAGCGGCTACACCTTC. Protein: CASSMQGSGYTF. The rearrangement joins TRBV19 to TRBJ1-2; perhaps TRBD1 as D (5 bases). V gave up 3 bases and J gave up 8 bases, with 10 bases separating them. This CDR3 comprises 12 residues. Germline-derived CDR1 and CDR2 are LNHDA and SQIVND (reference sequence).